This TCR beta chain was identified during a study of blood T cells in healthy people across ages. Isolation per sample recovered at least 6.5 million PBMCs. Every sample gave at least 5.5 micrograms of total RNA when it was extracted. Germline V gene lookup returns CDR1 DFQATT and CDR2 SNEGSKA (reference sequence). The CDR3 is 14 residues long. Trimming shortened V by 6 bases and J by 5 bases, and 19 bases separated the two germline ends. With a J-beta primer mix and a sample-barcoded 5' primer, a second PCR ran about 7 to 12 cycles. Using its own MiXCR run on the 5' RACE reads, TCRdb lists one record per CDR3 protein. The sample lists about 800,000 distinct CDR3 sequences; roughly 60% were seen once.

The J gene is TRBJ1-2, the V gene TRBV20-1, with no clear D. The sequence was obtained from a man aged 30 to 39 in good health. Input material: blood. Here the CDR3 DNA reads TGCAGTGCCCCCCTCGTGCGCGGTGGATATGGCTACACCTTC. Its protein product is CSAPLVRGGYGYTF.